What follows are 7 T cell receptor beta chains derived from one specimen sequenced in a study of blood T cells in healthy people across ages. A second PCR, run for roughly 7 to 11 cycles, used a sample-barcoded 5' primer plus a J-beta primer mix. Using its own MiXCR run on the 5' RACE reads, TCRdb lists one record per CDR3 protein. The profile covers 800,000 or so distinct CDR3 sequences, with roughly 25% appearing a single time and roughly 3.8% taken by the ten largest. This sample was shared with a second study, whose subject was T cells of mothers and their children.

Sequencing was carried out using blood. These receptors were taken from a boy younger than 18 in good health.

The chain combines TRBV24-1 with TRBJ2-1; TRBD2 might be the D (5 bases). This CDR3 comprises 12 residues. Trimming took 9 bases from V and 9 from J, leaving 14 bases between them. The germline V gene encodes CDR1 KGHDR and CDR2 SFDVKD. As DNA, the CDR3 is TGTGCCACCTTTTCCGGGGTGGGTGAGCAGTTCTTC. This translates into CATFSGVGEQFF.

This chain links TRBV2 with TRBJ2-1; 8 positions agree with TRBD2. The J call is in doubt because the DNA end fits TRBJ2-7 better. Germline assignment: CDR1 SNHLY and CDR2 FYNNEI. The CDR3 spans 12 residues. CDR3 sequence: CASSGTSNEQYF. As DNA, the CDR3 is TGTGCCAGCAGTGGGACTAGCAACGAGCAGTACTTC.

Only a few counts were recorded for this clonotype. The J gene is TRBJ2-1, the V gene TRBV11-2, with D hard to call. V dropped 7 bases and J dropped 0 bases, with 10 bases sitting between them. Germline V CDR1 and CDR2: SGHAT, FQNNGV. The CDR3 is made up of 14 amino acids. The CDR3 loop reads CASNPFSSYNEQFF. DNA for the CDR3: TGTGCCAGCAACCCCTTCAGCTCCTACAATGAGCAGTTCTTC.

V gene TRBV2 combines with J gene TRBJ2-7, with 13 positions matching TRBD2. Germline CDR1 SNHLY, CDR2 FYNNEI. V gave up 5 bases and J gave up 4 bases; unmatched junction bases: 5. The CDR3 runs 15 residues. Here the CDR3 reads CASSRLAGGGYEQYF. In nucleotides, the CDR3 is TGTGCCAGCAGTCGACTAGCGGGGGGAGGGTACGAGCAGTACTTC.

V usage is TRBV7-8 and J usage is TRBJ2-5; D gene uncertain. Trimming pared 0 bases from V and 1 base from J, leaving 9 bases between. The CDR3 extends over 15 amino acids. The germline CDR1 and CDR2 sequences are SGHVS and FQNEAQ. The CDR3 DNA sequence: TGTGCCAGCAGCTTAGCTGAAATGTTCCAAGAGACCCAGTACTTC. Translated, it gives CASSLAEMFQETQYF. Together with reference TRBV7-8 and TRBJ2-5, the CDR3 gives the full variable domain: GAGVSQSPRYKVAKRGQDVALRCDPISGHVSLFWYQQALGQGPEFLTYFQNEAQLDKSGLPSDRFFAERPEGSVSTLKIQRTQQEDSAVYLCASSLAEMFQETQYFGPGTRLLVL.

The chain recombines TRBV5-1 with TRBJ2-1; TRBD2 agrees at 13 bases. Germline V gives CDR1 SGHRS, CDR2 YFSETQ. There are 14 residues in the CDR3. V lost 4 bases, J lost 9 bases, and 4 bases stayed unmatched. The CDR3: CASSGLAGETEQFF. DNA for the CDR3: TGCGCCAGCAGCGGACTAGCGGGGGAGACTGAGCAGTTCTTC.

The CDR3 bases are TGTGCCAGCAGCCAAGAATCTAGCGGAGACTCCTACAATGAGCAGTTCTTC. It encodes CASSQESSGDSYNEQFF. The chain couples TRBV4-2 to TRBJ2-1, with TRBD2 matching 7 bases. This CDR3 comprises 17 residues. CDR1 and CDR2 from the germline V gene are LGHNA and YNFKEQ. J gave up 0 bases and V 0 bases, and 5 bases lay outside the gene matches.